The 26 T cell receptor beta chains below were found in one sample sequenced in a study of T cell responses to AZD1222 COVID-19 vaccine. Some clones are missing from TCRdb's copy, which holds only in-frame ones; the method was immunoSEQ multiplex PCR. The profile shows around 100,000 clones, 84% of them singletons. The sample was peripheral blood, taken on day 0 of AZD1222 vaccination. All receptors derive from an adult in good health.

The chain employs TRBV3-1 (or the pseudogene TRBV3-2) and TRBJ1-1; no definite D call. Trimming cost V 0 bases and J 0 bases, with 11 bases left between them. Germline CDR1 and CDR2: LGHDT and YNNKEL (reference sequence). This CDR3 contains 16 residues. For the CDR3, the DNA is TGTGCCAGCAGCCAAGATGCGACTGCTATGAACACTGAAGCTTTCTTT. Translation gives CASSQDATAMNTEAFF.

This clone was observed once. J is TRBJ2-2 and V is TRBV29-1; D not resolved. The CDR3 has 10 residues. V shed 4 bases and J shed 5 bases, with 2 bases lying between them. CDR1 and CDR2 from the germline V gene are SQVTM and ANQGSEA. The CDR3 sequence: CSVVTGELFF. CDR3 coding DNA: TGCAGCGTTGTTACCGGGGAGCTGTTTTTT.

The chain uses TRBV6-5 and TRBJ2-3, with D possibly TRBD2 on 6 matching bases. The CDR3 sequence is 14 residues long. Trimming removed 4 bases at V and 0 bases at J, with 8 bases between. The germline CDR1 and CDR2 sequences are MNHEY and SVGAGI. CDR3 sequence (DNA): TGTGCCAGCAGTTGGGGACTTAGCACAGATACGCAGTATTTT. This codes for CASSWGLSTDTQYF.

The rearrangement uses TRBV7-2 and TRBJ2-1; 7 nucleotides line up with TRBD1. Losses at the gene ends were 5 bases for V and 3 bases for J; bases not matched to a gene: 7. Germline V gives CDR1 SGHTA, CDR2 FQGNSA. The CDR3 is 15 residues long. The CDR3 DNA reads TGTGCCAGCAGCCGTGACAGGGTGAGCTACAATGAGCAGTTCTTC. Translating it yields CASSRDRVSYNEQFF.

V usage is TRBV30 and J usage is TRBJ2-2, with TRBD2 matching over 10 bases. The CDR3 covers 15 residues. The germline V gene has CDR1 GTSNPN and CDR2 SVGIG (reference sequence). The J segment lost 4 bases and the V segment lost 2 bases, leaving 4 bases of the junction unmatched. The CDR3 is CAWSSGGASTGELFF. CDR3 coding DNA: TGTGCCTGGAGTAGCGGGGGGGCCAGCACCGGGGAGCTGTTTTTT. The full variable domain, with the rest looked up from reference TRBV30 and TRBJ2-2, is SQTIHQWPATLVQPVGSPLSLECTVEGTSNPNLYWYRQAAGRGLQLLFYSVGIGQISSEVPQNLSASRPQDRQFILSSKKLLLSDSGFYLCAWSSGGASTGELFFGEGSRLTVL.

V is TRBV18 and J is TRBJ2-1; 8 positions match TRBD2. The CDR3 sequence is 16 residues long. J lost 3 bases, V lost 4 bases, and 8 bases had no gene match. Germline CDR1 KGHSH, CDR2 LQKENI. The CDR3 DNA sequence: TGTGCCAGCTCACTGAGCGGGGGCCCATACTACAATGAGCAGTTCTTC. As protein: CASSLSGGPYYNEQFF.

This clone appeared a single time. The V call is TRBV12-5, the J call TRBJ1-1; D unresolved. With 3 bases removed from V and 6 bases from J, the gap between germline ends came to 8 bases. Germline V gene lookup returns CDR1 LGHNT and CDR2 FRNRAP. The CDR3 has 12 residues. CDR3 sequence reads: CASGFFTPEAFF. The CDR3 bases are TGTGCTAGTGGTTTCTTTACCCCTGAAGCTTTCTTT. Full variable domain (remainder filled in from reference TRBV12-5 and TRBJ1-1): DARVTQTPRHKVTEMGQEVTMRCQPILGHNTVFWYRQTMMQGLELLAYFRNRAPLDDSGMPKDRFSAEMPDATLATLKIQPSEPRDSAVYFCASGFFTPEAFFGQGTRLTVV.

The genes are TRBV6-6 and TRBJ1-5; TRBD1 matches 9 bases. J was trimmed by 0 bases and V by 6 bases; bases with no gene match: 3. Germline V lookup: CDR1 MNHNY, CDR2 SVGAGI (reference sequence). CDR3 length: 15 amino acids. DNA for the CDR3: TGTGCCAGCAGCCGACAGGGGGATAGCAATCAGCCCCAGCATTTT. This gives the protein CASSRQGDSNQPQHF.

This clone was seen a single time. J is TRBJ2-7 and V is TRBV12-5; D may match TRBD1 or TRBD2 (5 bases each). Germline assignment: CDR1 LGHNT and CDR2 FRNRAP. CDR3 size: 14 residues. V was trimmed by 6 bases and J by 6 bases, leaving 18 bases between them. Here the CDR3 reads CASGEDSREGEQYF. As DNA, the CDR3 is TGTGCTAGTGGGGAGGATTCCAGGGAAGGCGAGCAGTACTTC.

The CDR3 nucleotides are TGTGCCATCAAAGGAGGGCTCAATGAGCAGTTCTTC. Translating it yields CAIKGGLNEQFF. The J gene is TRBJ2-1, the V gene TRBV10-3, with D perhaps TRBD2 (6 bases). Germline V gives CDR1 ENHRY, CDR2 SYGVKD. The CDR3 sequence is 12 residues long. Between the trimmed V and J ends, which lost 7 bases and 6 bases, there was a span of 10 bases.

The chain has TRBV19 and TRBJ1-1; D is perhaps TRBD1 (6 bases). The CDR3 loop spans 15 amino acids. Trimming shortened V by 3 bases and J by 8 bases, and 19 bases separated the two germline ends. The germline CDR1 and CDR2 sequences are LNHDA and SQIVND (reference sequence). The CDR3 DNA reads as TGTGCCAGTAGTATGACGACAGCCCGGACAGCCGAAGCTTTCTTT. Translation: CASSMTTARTAEAFF.

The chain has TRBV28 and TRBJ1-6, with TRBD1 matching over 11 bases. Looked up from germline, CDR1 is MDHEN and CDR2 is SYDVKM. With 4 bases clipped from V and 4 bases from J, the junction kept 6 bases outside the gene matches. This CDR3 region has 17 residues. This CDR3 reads CASSSSGQGVYNSPLHF. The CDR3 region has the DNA TGTGCCAGCAGTTCATCGGGACAGGGGGTATATAATTCACCCCTCCACTTT.

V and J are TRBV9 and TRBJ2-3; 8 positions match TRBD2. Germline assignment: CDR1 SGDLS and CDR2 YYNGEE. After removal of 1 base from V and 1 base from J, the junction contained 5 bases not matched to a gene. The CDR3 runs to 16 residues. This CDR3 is CASSVQGGLGTDTQYF. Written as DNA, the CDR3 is TGTGCCAGCAGCGTACAAGGGGGACTAGGCACAGATACGCAGTATTTT. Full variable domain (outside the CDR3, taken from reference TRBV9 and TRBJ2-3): DSGVTQTPKHLITATGQRVTLRCSPRSGDLSVYWYQQSLDQGLQFLIQYYNGEERAKGNILERFSAQQFPDLHSELNLSSLELGDSALYFCASSVQGGLGTDTQYFGPGTRLTVL.

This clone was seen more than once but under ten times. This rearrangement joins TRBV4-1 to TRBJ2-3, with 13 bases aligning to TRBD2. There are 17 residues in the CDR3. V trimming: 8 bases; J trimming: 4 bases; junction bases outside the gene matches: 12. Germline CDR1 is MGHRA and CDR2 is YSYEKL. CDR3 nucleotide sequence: TGCGCCAGCCAAAAAGGACTAGCGGGAGTGTTGGCAGATACGCAGTATTTT. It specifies CASQKGLAGVLADTQYF.

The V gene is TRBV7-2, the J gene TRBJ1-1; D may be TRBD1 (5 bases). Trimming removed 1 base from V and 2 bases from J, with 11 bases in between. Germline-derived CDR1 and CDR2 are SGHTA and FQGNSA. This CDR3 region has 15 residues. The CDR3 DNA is TGTGCCAGCAGCTTAGTCGGGGGTAGTAACACTGAAGCTTTCTTT. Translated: CASSLVGGSNTEAFF.

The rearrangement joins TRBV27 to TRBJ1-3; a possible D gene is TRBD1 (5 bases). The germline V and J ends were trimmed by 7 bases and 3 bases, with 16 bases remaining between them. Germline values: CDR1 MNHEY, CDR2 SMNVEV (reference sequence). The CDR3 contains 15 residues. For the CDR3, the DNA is TGTGCCAGCAAAACCCAGGGATCGGTTGGAAACACCATATATTTT. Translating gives CASKTQGSVGNTIYF.

The CDR3 DNA is TGTGCCAGCAGCTTATCGGGACAAGGATATCAGCCCCAGCATTTT. Amino acids: CASSLSGQGYQPQHF. The chain links TRBV7-8 to TRBJ1-5, with D perhaps TRBD1 (6 bases). Germline V gives CDR1 SGHVS, CDR2 FQNEAQ. The V end was cut by 2 bases, the J end by 5 bases, with 13 bases between. CDR3 length: 15 residues.

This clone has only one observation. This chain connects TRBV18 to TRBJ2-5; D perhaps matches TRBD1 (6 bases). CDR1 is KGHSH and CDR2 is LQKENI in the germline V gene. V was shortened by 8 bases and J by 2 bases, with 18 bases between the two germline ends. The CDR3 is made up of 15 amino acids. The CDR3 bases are TGTGCCAGCCGAAGCCCGCGCAGGGGACAAGAGACCCAGTACTTC. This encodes CASRSPRRGQETQYF. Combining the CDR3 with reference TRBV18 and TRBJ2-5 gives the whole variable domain NAGVMQNPRHLVRRRGQEARLRCSPMKGHSHVYWYRQLPEEGLKFMVYLQKENIIDESGMPKERFSAEFPKEGPSILRIQQVVRGDSAAYFCASRSPRRGQETQYFGPGTRLLVL.

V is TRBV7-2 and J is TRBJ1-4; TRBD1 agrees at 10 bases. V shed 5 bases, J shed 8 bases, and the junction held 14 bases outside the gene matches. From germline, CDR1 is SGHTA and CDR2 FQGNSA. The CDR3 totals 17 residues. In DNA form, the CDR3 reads TGTGCCAGCAGCGTTCGACAGGGGGCTATGGTAGGAGAAAAACTGTTTTTT. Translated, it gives CASSVRQGAMVGEKLFF.

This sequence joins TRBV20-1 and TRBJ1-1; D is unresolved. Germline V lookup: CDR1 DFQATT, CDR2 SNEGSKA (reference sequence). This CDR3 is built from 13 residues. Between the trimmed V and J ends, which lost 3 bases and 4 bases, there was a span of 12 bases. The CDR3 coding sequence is TGCAGTGCTAGTTGGAGCGTGGGCACTGAAGCTTTCTTT. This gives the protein CSASWSVGTEAFF.

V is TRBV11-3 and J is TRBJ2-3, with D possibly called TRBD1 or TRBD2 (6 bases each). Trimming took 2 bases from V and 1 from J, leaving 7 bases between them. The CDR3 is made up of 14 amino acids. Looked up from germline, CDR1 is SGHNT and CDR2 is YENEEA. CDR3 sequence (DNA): TGTGCCAGCAGCTTAAGGGGGGGCACAGATACGCAGTATTTT. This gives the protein CASSLRGGTDTQYF.

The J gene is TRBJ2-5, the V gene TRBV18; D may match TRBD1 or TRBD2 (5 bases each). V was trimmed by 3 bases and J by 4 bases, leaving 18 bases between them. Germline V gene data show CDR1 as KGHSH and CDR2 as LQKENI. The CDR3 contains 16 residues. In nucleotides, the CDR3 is TGTGCCAGCTCACCCAGTCCGGGACCGACGGGAGAGACCCAGTACTTC. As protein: CASSPSPGPTGETQYF.

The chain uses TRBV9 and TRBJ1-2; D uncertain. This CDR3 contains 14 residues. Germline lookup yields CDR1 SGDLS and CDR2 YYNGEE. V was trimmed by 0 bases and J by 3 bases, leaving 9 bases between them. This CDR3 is CASSVAQSHYGYTF. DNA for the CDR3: TGTGCCAGCAGCGTAGCTCAGAGTCACTATGGCTACACCTTC.

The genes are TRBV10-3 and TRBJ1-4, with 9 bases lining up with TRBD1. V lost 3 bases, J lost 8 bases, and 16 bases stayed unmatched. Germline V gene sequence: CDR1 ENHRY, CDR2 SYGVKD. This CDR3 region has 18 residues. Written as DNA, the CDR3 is TGTGCCATCAGTGATTCCGGGACAGGGTCTACACCAAAGGAAAAACTGTTTTTT. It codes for CAISDSGTGSTPKEKLFF.

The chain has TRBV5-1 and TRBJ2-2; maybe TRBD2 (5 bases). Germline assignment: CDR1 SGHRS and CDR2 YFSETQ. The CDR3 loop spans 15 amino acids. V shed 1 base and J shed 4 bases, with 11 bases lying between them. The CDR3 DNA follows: TGCGCCAGCAGCTTGACCGACGCGGGCACCGGGGAGCTGTTTTTT. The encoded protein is CASSLTDAGTGELFF.

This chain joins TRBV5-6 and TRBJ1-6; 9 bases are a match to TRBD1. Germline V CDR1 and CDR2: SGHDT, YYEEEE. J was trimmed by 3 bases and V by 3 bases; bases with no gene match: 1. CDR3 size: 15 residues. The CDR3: CASSWDRDYNSPLHF. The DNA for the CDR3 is TGTGCCAGCAGCTGGGACAGGGACTATAATTCACCCCTCCACTTT.